This T cell receptor beta chain was found in a study of T cell repertoires in cytomegalovirus infection. TCRdb itself ran the reads through MiXCR, one entry per CDR3 protein. The sample contains around 100,000 distinct CDR3 sequences, more than 15% of which appear only once. V lost 3 bases to trimming and J lost 5 bases, with 11 bases between them. This CDR3 is 14 amino acids long. General study findings and limits: Ex vivo responses were dominated by HLA-C-restricted CMV-specific TCR beta clonotypes.

On this clonotype: As yet, its antigen is unknown.

The sample taken for sequencing was PBMCs. The sequence came from a human donor in good health (CMV status not recorded). Some clones in this sample may be carry-over from other donors' samples. The chain carries TRBV12-3 or TRBV12-4 and TRBJ2-1; D is undetermined. The DNA of the CDR3 is TGTGCCAGCAGTTTCCGCAGTTCTGACAATGAGCAGTTCTTC. It encodes CASSFRSSDNEQFF.